This is a list of T cell receptor beta chains from one sample in a study of blood T cell repertoires in COVID-19. TCRdb's table, derived via immunoSEQ multiplex PCR, lists solely in-frame clones and lacks some. The sample holds roughly 100,000 clones, 65% to 90% seen once. Specimen: peripheral blood. Source of these receptors: a man aged 45-65 years with acute or convalescent COVID-19. CDR3s include the opening cysteine and the closing phenylalanine or tryptophan. D genes are given only for firm matches. Size is stated for part of the rows, as once, few or many counts, or as a class when the clone is expanded.

clone_size: .
d_call: TRBD1
v_call: TRBV30
j_call: TRBJ1-2
cdr3_nt: TGTGCCTGGAGGGTTCCCGGGACAGGGACCCATGGCTACACCTTC
cdr3_aa: CAWRVPGTGTHGYTF

clone_size: .
d_call: .
v_call: TRBV9
j_call: TRBJ1-2
cdr3_nt: TGTGCCAGCAGCGCATATCCAGGGTACTCCTATGGCTACACCTTC
cdr3_aa: CASSAYPGYSYGYTF

clone_size: .
d_call: TRBD2
v_call: TRBV7-6
j_call: TRBJ2-1
cdr3_nt: TGTGCCAGCAGCCGATATCAGACTAGCGTGAGCTCCTACAATGAGCAGTTCTTC
cdr3_aa: CASSRYQTSVSSYNEQFF

clone_size: .
d_call: TRBD1
v_call: TRBV6-5
j_call: TRBJ2-2
cdr3_nt: TGTGCCAGCAGTCCCCGACAGGGGAACACCGGGGAGCTGTTTTTT
cdr3_aa: CASSPRQGNTGELFF

clone_size: .
d_call: .
v_call: TRBV2
j_call: TRBJ1-5
cdr3_nt: TGTGCCAGCAAAACAGAGTCGGATCAGCCCCAGCATTTT
cdr3_aa: CASKTESDQPQHF

clone_size: .
d_call: .
v_call: TRBV5-1
j_call: TRBJ2-7
cdr3_nt: TGCGCCAGCAGCTTGCCAGGGACCTACGAGCAGTACTTC
cdr3_aa: CASSLPGTYEQYF

clone_size: .
d_call: .
v_call: TRBV30
j_call: TRBJ1-5
cdr3_nt: TGTGCCTGGGGCAGGGATAGCAATCAGCCCCAGCATTTT
cdr3_aa: CAWGRDSNQPQHF

clone_size: .
d_call: TRBD2
v_call: TRBV10-3
j_call: TRBJ2-2
cdr3_nt: TGTGCCATCAGTGAAAGGACTAGCGAGGACACCGGGGAGCTGTTTTTT
cdr3_aa: CAISERTSEDTGELFF

clone_size: .
d_call: TRBD2
v_call: TRBV28
j_call: TRBJ2-1
cdr3_nt: TGTGCCAGCAGGTGGGGACTAGCGGGAGGGAGCTCCTACAATGAGCAGTTCTTC
cdr3_aa: CASRWGLAGGSSYNEQFF

clone_size: .
d_call: .
v_call: TRBV5-6
j_call: TRBJ1-3
cdr3_nt: TGTGCCAGCAGCTTGTACGGTGTCGGGGAAGAAAACACCATATATTTT
cdr3_aa: CASSLYGVGEENTIYF

clone_size: .
d_call: .
v_call: TRBV7-9
j_call: TRBJ2-5
cdr3_nt: TGTGCCCGCCCCCGAGGGGAGACCCAGTACTTC
cdr3_aa: CARPRGETQYF

clone_size: once
d_call: TRBD1
v_call: TRBV6-5
j_call: TRBJ2-7
cdr3_nt: TGTGCCAGCAGCGACTGGACAGGGGCCTACGAGCAGTACTTC
cdr3_aa: CASSDWTGAYEQYF

clone_size: .
d_call: .
v_call: TRBV5-1
j_call: TRBJ2-2
cdr3_nt: TGCGCCAGCAGCTTGGCCCTTAGCACGAACACCGGGGAGCTGTTTTTT
cdr3_aa: CASSLALSTNTGELFF

clone_size: .
d_call: TRBD1
v_call: TRBV6-6
j_call: TRBJ1-5
cdr3_nt: TGTGCCAGCAGTTCGGGGACAGGGGGCGCGGGTCAGCCCCAGCATTTT
cdr3_aa: CASSSGTGGAGQPQHF

clone_size: .
d_call: .
v_call: TRBV29-1
j_call: TRBJ2-7
cdr3_nt: TGCAGCGTCCGCAGGGGCCACGAGCAGTACTTC
cdr3_aa: CSVRRGHEQYF

clone_size: once
d_call: TRBD1
v_call: TRBV30
j_call: TRBJ2-7
cdr3_nt: TGTGCCTGGAGTGTACAGGGGCCATACGAGCAGTACTTC
cdr3_aa: CAWSVQGPYEQYF

clone_size: .
d_call: .
v_call: TRBV6-4
j_call: TRBJ1-6
cdr3_nt: TGTGCCAGCAGTGTTGGAGGGGCTGGTAATTCACCCCTCCACTTT
cdr3_aa: CASSVGGAGNSPLHF

clone_size: .
d_call: TRBD1
v_call: TRBV7-9
j_call: TRBJ1-6
cdr3_nt: TGTGCCAGCAGCACTGGGACAGGGGATTCACCCCTCCACTTT
cdr3_aa: CASSTGTGDSPLHF

clone_size: .
d_call: TRBD2
v_call: TRBV10-1
j_call: TRBJ2-5
cdr3_nt: TGCGCCAGCAGTGAGGGAGTAGCGGGGGGGCAAGAGACCCAGTACTTC
cdr3_aa: CASSEGVAGGQETQYF

clone_size: .
d_call: TRBD2
v_call: TRBV28
j_call: TRBJ2-5
cdr3_nt: TGTGCCAGCAGGGGACTAGCTGAAAAGACCCAGTACTTC
cdr3_aa: CASRGLAEKTQYF

clone_size: .
d_call: TRBD1
v_call: TRBV5-1
j_call: TRBJ2-5
cdr3_nt: TGCGCCAGCAGCTTGGGAGGGGACAGGGGTGAGACCCAGTACTTC
cdr3_aa: CASSLGGDRGETQYF

clone_size: .
d_call: TRBD1
v_call: TRBV10-3
j_call: TRBJ2-7
cdr3_nt: TGTGCCATCACCCCCCGAATTGGACAGGGCTACGAGCAGTACTTC
cdr3_aa: CAITPRIGQGYEQYF

clone_size: .
d_call: TRBD2
v_call: TRBV28
j_call: TRBJ2-2
cdr3_nt: TGTGCCAGCAGTTTAGGTGAACTAGCGGGAGCCGGGGAGCTGTTTTTT
cdr3_aa: CASSLGELAGAGELFF

clone_size: .
d_call: TRBD1
v_call: TRBV6-5
j_call: TRBJ1-2
cdr3_nt: TGTGCCAGCACGGAACAGGGGGATGGCTACACCTTC
cdr3_aa: CASTEQGDGYTF

clone_size: few
d_call: .
v_call: TRBV11-2
j_call: TRBJ1-2
cdr3_nt: TGTGCCAGCAGCTCTAATGGCAGGGGAGCTAACTATGGCTACACCTTC
cdr3_aa: CASSSNGRGANYGYTF

clone_size: .
d_call: .
v_call: TRBV5-6
j_call: TRBJ2-1
cdr3_nt: TGTGCCAGCAGCTTGTCGTCGACAAGAGTTTTGAATGAGCAGTTCTTC
cdr3_aa: CASSLSSTRVLNEQFF

clone_size: .
d_call: .
v_call: TRBV19
j_call: TRBJ1-1
cdr3_nt: TGTGCCACTAGTATGGTTTTGGACACGAACACTGAAGCTTTCTTT
cdr3_aa: CATSMVLDTNTEAFF

clone_size: .
d_call: .
v_call: TRBV7-9
j_call: TRBJ1-3
cdr3_nt: TGTGCCAGCAGCTTAGGCGGGGCTTCTGGAAACACCATATATTTT
cdr3_aa: CASSLGGASGNTIYF

clone_size: .
d_call: TRBD1
v_call: TRBV3-1/TRBV3-2
j_call: TRBJ1-3
cdr3_nt: TGTGCCAGCAGCCAGAGACAGGGACCCTATTCGTCTGGAAACACCATATATTTT
cdr3_aa: CASSQRQGPYSSGNTIYF

clone_size: few
d_call: .
v_call: TRBV6-4
j_call: TRBJ1-5
cdr3_nt: TGTGCCAGCAGCAACTGTGGTAATCAGCCCCAGCATTTT
cdr3_aa: CASSNCGNQPQHF

clone_size: .
d_call: TRBD2
v_call: TRBV18
j_call: TRBJ2-2
cdr3_nt: TGTGCCACCCCGAGGCTAGCGGAAAACACCGGGGAGCTGTTTTTT
cdr3_aa: CATPRLAENTGELFF

clone_size: .
d_call: .
v_call: TRBV5-4
j_call: TRBJ1-6
cdr3_nt: TGTGCCAGCAGCTTGGATGCGGGGACCTCCTATAATTCACCCCTCCACTTT
cdr3_aa: CASSLDAGTSYNSPLHF

clone_size: .
d_call: TRBD1
v_call: TRBV14
j_call: TRBJ1-2
cdr3_nt: TGTGCCAGCAGCCAAGCGGACAGGGTGGGGTATGGCTACACCTTC
cdr3_aa: CASSQADRVGYGYTF

clone_size: .
d_call: TRBD2
v_call: TRBV30
j_call: TRBJ2-3
cdr3_nt: TGTGCCTGGAGTGACACTCCTGTAGCGGGAGGTGATACGCAGTATTTT
cdr3_aa: CAWSDTPVAGGDTQYF

clone_size: .
d_call: TRBD1
v_call: TRBV27
j_call: TRBJ1-5
cdr3_nt: TGTGCCAGCAGAACCGGGACAGGATCCTCGAATTACAATCAGCCCCAGCATTTT
cdr3_aa: CASRTGTGSSNYNQPQHF

clone_size: .
d_call: TRBD1
v_call: TRBV10-3
j_call: TRBJ1-1
cdr3_nt: TGTGCCATCATTCCGGGACAGGGGTTCACTGAAGCTTTCTTT
cdr3_aa: CAIIPGQGFTEAFF

clone_size: .
d_call: .
v_call: TRBV28
j_call: TRBJ1-2
cdr3_nt: TGTGCCAGCAGTTTAAGGGGGAACTATGGCTACACCTTC
cdr3_aa: CASSLRGNYGYTF

clone_size: .
d_call: TRBD1
v_call: TRBV24-1
j_call: TRBJ2-1
cdr3_nt: TGTGCCACCAGTGGGGGGACAGGGACCTACAATGAGCAGTTCTTC
cdr3_aa: CATSGGTGTYNEQFF

clone_size: .
d_call: TRBD2
v_call: TRBV3-1/TRBV3-2
j_call: TRBJ2-1
cdr3_nt: TGTGCCAGCAGCCGCGGTCTAGCGGTGAACAATGAGCAGTTCTTC
cdr3_aa: CASSRGLAVNNEQFF

clone_size: .
d_call: TRBD2
v_call: TRBV13
j_call: TRBJ2-7
cdr3_nt: TGTGCCAGCAGCAAAGGGACTAGCGGGAGCCGATCACCCTACGAGCAGTACTTC
cdr3_aa: CASSKGTSGSRSPYEQYF

clone_size: .
d_call: .
v_call: TRBV6-5
j_call: TRBJ1-4
cdr3_nt: TGTGCCAGCAGGGGGGGTCAAGCAACTAATGAAAAACTGTTTTTT
cdr3_aa: CASRGGQATNEKLFF

clone_size: .
d_call: TRBD2
v_call: TRBV5-1
j_call: TRBJ2-3
cdr3_nt: TGCGCCAGCAGCCCCCGGACTAGCGGGGGCCCAGATACGCAGTATTTT
cdr3_aa: CASSPRTSGGPDTQYF

clone_size: .
d_call: TRBD1
v_call: TRBV5-1
j_call: TRBJ1-1
cdr3_nt: TGCGCCAGCAGCTTGGCTGACAGGGAACGAACCGGAGCTTTCTTT
cdr3_aa: CASSLADRERTGAFF

clone_size: .
d_call: .
v_call: TRBV7-9
j_call: TRBJ1-2
cdr3_nt: TGTGCCAGCAGCTTTCTGCAGAACTATGGCTACACCTTC
cdr3_aa: CASSFLQNYGYTF

clone_size: .
d_call: .
v_call: TRBV19
j_call: TRBJ2-1
cdr3_nt: TGTGCCAGTAGTCGGGGTAGTCTGGTCGGGAATGAGCAGTTCTTC
cdr3_aa: CASSRGSLVGNEQFF

clone_size: .
d_call: TRBD1
v_call: TRBV9
j_call: TRBJ1-2
cdr3_nt: TGTGCCAGCAGCCTCCAAAGACAGGGACTCTATGGCTACACCTTC
cdr3_aa: CASSLQRQGLYGYTF

clone_size: .
d_call: .
v_call: TRBV27
j_call: TRBJ2-3
cdr3_nt: TGTGCCTCAAAGGGGGGGACCACAGATACGCAGTATTTT
cdr3_aa: CASKGGTTDTQYF

clone_size: .
d_call: .
v_call: TRBV2
j_call: TRBJ1-1
cdr3_nt: TGTGCCAGCCGCCGCCGGGACACGGGGCACACTGAAGCTTTCTTT
cdr3_aa: CASRRRDTGHTEAFF

clone_size: once
d_call: TRBD2
v_call: TRBV10-3
j_call: TRBJ2-3
cdr3_nt: TGTGCCATCAGGACCTTTACCGGGGGGGCAGATACGCAGTATTTT
cdr3_aa: CAIRTFTGGADTQYF

clone_size: .
d_call: .
v_call: TRBV23-1
j_call: TRBJ2-5
cdr3_nt: TGCGCCAGCAGCCGACACGTAGGGGGTTGGGAAGAGACCCAGTACTTC
cdr3_aa: CASSRHVGGWEETQYF

clone_size: .
d_call: .
v_call: TRBV27
j_call: TRBJ2-3
cdr3_nt: TGTGCCAGCAGCCAGGGTTTTATTAAATGGACAGATACGCAGTATTTT
cdr3_aa: CASSQGFIKWTDTQYF

clone_size: .
d_call: TRBD2
v_call: TRBV7-7
j_call: TRBJ2-2
cdr3_nt: TGTGCTAGCAGCTTGACTAGCGGGTGGTCCGGGGAGCTGTTTTTT
cdr3_aa: CASSLTSGWSGELFF

clone_size: once
d_call: TRBD1
v_call: TRBV10-3
j_call: TRBJ1-1
cdr3_nt: TGTGCCTTGAGAGGGACAGCTAACACTGAAGCTTTCTTT
cdr3_aa: CALRGTANTEAFF

clone_size: .
d_call: TRBD1
v_call: TRBV19
j_call: TRBJ2-5
cdr3_nt: TGTGCCAGTAGTAGGGACAGGGGGTGGGAGACCCAGTACTTC
cdr3_aa: CASSRDRGWETQYF

clone_size: .
d_call: .
v_call: TRBV20-1
j_call: TRBJ2-2
cdr3_nt: TGCAGTGCTAGTCCTCTCCAAGAGACACCTACCGGGGAGCTGTTTTTT
cdr3_aa: CSASPLQETPTGELFF

clone_size: once
d_call: .
v_call: TRBV6-5
j_call: TRBJ1-1
cdr3_nt: TGTGCCAGCAGTCCGGACAGAGGAACTGAAGCTTTCTTT
cdr3_aa: CASSPDRGTEAFF

clone_size: few
d_call: .
v_call: TRBV11-3
j_call: TRBJ1-1
cdr3_nt: TGTGCCAGCAGCTTAAGGGGTTCGGCTTTCTTT
cdr3_aa: CASSLRGSAFF

clone_size: .
d_call: .
v_call: TRBV27
j_call: TRBJ1-2
cdr3_nt: TGTGCCAGCAGTTTATGGGCGTATTCGAACTATGGCTACACCTTC
cdr3_aa: CASSLWAYSNYGYTF

clone_size: .
d_call: .
v_call: TRBV7-8
j_call: TRBJ2-7
cdr3_nt: TGTGCCAGCAGCGCGTACAGGGTCCCCTACGAGCAGTACTTC
cdr3_aa: CASSAYRVPYEQYF

clone_size: .
d_call: TRBD1
v_call: TRBV6-5
j_call: TRBJ2-7
cdr3_nt: TGTGCCAGCAGTTTCGGGACAGCCTCCTCCTACGAGCAGTACTTC
cdr3_aa: CASSFGTASSYEQYF